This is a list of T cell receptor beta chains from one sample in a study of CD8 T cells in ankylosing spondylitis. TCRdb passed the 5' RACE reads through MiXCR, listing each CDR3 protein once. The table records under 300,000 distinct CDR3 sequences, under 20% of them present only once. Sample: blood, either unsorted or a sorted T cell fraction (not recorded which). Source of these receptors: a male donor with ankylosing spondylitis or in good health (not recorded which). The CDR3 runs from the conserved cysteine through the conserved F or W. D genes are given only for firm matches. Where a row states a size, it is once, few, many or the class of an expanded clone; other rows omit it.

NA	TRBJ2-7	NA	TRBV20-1	CSALRRGEQYF	TGCAGTGCTCTGCGCCGGGGGGAGCAGTACTTC
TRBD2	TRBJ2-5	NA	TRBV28	CASSSQNGEGQETQYF	TGTGCCAGCAGTTCTCAAAACGGGGAGGGACAAGAGACCCAGTACTTC
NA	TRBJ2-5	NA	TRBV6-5	CASSYSGSNRETQYF	TGTGCCAGCAGTTACTCGGGTAGCAACCGGGAGACCCAGTACTTC
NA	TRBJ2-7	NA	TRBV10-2	CASSDGVSYEQYF	TGCGCCAGCAGTGACGGGGTTTCCTACGAGCAGTACTTC
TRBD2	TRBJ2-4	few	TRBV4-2	CASSQEAGTRSDIQYF	TGTGCCAGCAGCCAAGAAGCAGGGACTAGGTCGGACATTCAGTACTTC
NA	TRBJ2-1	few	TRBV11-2	CASSFMENEQFF	TGTGCCAGCAGCTTTATGGAAAATGAGCAGTTCTTC
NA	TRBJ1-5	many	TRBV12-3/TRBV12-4	CASSSHTGNQPQHF	TGTGCCAGCAGCAGCCACACTGGCAATCAGCCCCAGCATTTT
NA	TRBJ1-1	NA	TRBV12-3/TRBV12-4	CASRLPGNTEAFF	TGTGCCAGCAGACTACCAGGGAACACTGAAGCTTTCTTT
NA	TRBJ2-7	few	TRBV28	CASSFGDTTESYEQYF	TGTGCCAGCAGTTTCGGGGACACCACTGAATCCTACGAGCAGTACTTC
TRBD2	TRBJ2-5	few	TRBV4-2	CASSQDPASGIQETQYF	TGTGCCAGCAGCCAAGATCCGGCTAGCGGAATCCAAGAGACCCAGTACTTC
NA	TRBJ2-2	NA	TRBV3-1	CASRLTLRDGSFGELFF	TGTGCCAGCAGATTGACGTTAAGGGACGGTTCATTTGGGGAGCTGTTTTTT
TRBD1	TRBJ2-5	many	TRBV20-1	CSARLGTAQETQYF	TGCAGTGCTAGGCTCGGGACAGCACAAGAGACCCAGTACTTC
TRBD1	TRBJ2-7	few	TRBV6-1	CASSPLQGGYEQYF	TGTGCCAGCAGTCCCCTACAGGGGGGCTACGAGCAGTACTTC
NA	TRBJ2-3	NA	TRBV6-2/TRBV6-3	CASSYLATQYF	TGTGCCAGCAGTTACCTGGCTACGCAGTATTTT
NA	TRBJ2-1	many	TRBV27	CASSLGLGNEQFF	TGTGCCAGCAGCTTAGGCCTGGGCAATGAGCAGTTCTTC
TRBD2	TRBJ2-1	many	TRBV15	CATSRALLAGSNNEQFF	TGTGCCACCAGCAGAGCTCTATTAGCGGGGTCTAACAATGAGCAGTTCTTC
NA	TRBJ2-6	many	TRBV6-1	CASTNRVSSSGANVLTF	TGTGCCAGCACCAACCGGGTTTCCTCTTCTGGGGCCAACGTCCTGACTTTC
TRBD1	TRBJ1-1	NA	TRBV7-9	CASSSGTVEAFF	TGTGCCAGCAGTTCTGGGACAGTAGAAGCTTTCTTT